This entry lists 19 T cell receptor beta chains sequenced from one sample in a study of blood T cells in healthy people across ages. The use of a sample-barcoded 5' primer and a J-beta primer mix characterized a second PCR of roughly 6 to 11 cycles. TCRdb re-called the 5' RACE reads with MiXCR, one entry per CDR3 protein. The repertoire includes 590,000 or so distinct CDR3 sequences, roughly 31% of them detected once, and about 15% sits in the top ten. What was sequenced was blood. These receptor sequences come from a woman aged 80 or over in good health.

This clonotype has a count of ten or more. The CDR3 nucleotides read TGTGCCAGCAGCCAAGATAGGATTCGGGACGAGCAGTACTTC. This codes for CASSQDRIRDEQYF. The rearrangement links TRBV3-1 to TRBJ2-7; no clear D. The germline V gene has CDR1 LGHDT and CDR2 YNNKEL (reference sequence). The length of the CDR3 is 14 residues. Deletions cut 0 bases from V and 5 bases from J, with 11 bases between.

The chain links TRBV20-1 to TRBJ2-7, with D hard to call. In germline, CDR1 is DFQATT, CDR2 SNEGSKA (reference sequence). The CDR3 consists of 15 residues. V lost 6 bases to trimming and J lost 7 bases, with 25 bases between them. In DNA form, the CDR3 reads TGCAGTGCCCCTCTAGAAGAATCCCTCTACAATGAGCAGTACTTC. Translated, it gives CSAPLEESLYNEQYF.

This rearrangement joins TRBV13 to TRBJ2-7, with D possibly TRBD1 on 6 matching bases. This CDR3 spans 14 amino acids. V lost 3 bases, J lost 5 bases, and 14 bases lay in between. Germline V gene sequence: CDR1 PRHDT, CDR2 FYEKMQ (reference sequence). The DNA for the CDR3 is TGTGCCAGCAGCTTCGGGACACCACCCCACGAGCAGTACTTC. It yields the protein CASSFGTPPHEQYF.

This clonotype was counted a few times. This chain connects TRBV7-2 to TRBJ1-5; D is unclear. CDR3 length: 16 amino acids. The ends were cut back, 1 base at V and 3 bases at J, with 13 bases in the middle. Germline CDR1 is SGHTA and CDR2 is FQGNSA. The CDR3 region has the DNA TGTGCCAGCAGCTTAGGAATGGGAAGGGTCAATCAGCCCCAGCATTTT. The encoded protein is CASSLGMGRVNQPQHF.

Comment on this clonotype: One base away lies a much larger clone, so this may be a sequencing read error. V gene TRBV6-5 combines with J gene TRBJ2-5; D gene uncertain. The J call is doubtful: the DNA matches TRBJ2-7 better. The CDR3 extends over 14 amino acids. Looked up from germline, CDR1 is MNHEY and CDR2 is SVGAGI. CDR3 nucleotides: TGTGCCGGCAGTTACTCGGGCGTCTACTACGAGCAGTACTTC. Protein: CAGSYSGVYYEQYF.

This clonotype appeared a single time. The CDR3 DNA sequence: TGCAGTGCCCACGACGAGGCCCAGGGGAACGAGCAGTACTTC. Its protein is CSAHDEAQGNEQYF. V usage is TRBV20-1 and J usage is TRBJ2-7, with TRBD1 as a possible D gene (6 bases). V was shortened by 6 bases and J by 5 bases, with 20 bases between the two germline ends. Germline assignment: CDR1 DFQATT and CDR2 SNEGSKA (reference sequence). The CDR3 sequence is 14 residues long.

This clonotype was seen repeatedly, ten times or more. This sequence joins TRBV7-2 and TRBJ1-1; D possibly corresponds to TRBD1 (5 bases). V gave up 5 bases and J gave up 2 bases, with 15 bases separating them. This CDR3 comprises 15 residues. Per germline, CDR1 SGHTA and CDR2 FQGNSA. In DNA form, the CDR3 reads TGTGCCAGCAGCCCTCCTCGGGGGTTTAACACTGAAGCTTTCTTT. Protein product: CASSPPRGFNTEAFF.

This rearrangement joins TRBV7-8 to TRBJ2-1; TRBD1 agrees at 7 bases. CDR1 and CDR2 (germline): SGHVS, FQNEAQ. J gave up 10 bases and V 8 bases, and 17 bases lay outside the gene matches. There are 15 residues in the CDR3. The CDR3 protein is CASSLPTGISAEQFF. The CDR3 DNA reads TGTGCCAGCTCCCTTCCGACAGGGATAAGTGCCGAGCAGTTCTTC.

The CDR3 DNA reads as TGTGCCTGGGGCACCGACATAGCCAAAAACATTCAGTACTTC. This sequence encodes CAWGTDIAKNIQYF. The V call is TRBV30, the J call TRBJ2-4, with D unclear. V lost 5 bases to trimming and J lost 0 bases, with 11 bases between them. CDR1 and CDR2 from the germline V gene are GTSNPN and SVGIG (reference sequence). The CDR3 spans 14 residues.

This clonotype was seen ten or more times. The rearrangement uses TRBV29-1 and TRBJ1-2; D unresolved. Germline CDR1 and CDR2: SQVTM and ANQGSEA. Deletions cut 6 bases from V and 7 bases from J, with 15 bases between. The length of the CDR3 is 12 residues. The CDR3 region is CSVPMVGTGYTF. In DNA, the CDR3 is TGCAGCGTCCCTATGGTTGGAACTGGCTACACCTTC.

As for this clonotype: One end of the junction fails to match germline, which may point to a read error. The chain links TRBV7-2 to TRBJ2-1, with 12 bases identical to TRBD2. Germline V gives CDR1 SGHTA, CDR2 FQGNSA. This CDR3 is 15 amino acids long. CDR3 sequence (DNA): TGTGCCAGCGGCACCCTAGCGGGGGGGGTCAATGAGCGGTTCTTC. Amino acids: CASGTLAGGVNERFF.

This rearrangement joins TRBV25-1 to TRBJ1-1; D is undetermined. CDR1 and CDR2 from the germline V gene are MGHDK and SYGVNS. The CDR3 has 14 residues. V lost 2 bases and J 2 bases, leaving 9 bases between the germline ends. The CDR3 coding sequence is TGTGCCAGCAGTGAACCAGGTAGCAACACTGAAGCTTTCTTT. Its translation: CASSEPGSNTEAFF.

As for this clonotype: Since a much larger clone is just one base distant, this may be a read error. The chain combines TRBV5-1 with TRBJ2-6; the D is unclear. The CDR3 is 19 amino acids. Per germline, CDR1 SGHRS and CDR2 YFSETQ. V lost 9 bases and J lost 1, with 26 bases in between. This chain's CDR3 is CANRSTPSQRASGANVLTF. The CDR3 coding sequence is TGCGCCAACCGCTCTACCCCGAGTCAAAGGGCTTCTGGGGCCAACGTCCTGACTTTC.

This clonotype was counted only a few times. The chain joins TRBV12-3 or TRBV12-4 to TRBJ2-2; D may be TRBD2 (6 bases). The CDR3 consists of 15 residues. The germline V and J ends were trimmed by 3 bases and 5 bases, with 13 bases remaining between them. CDR3 residues: CASSLVGAGTGELFF. The CDR3, as DNA: TGTGCCAGCAGTTTGGTAGGGGCGGGGACCGGGGAGCTGTTTTTT.

This clonotype showed up many times. The chain links TRBV30 to TRBJ2-1; TRBD2 aligns across 11 bases. Trimming cost V 1 base and J 7 bases; bases outside gene matches: 9. This CDR3 has 16 amino acids. Germline loops: CDR1 GTSNPN, CDR2 SVGIG (reference sequence). The CDR3 DNA sequence: TGTGCCTGGAGTGATGATAGCGGGGGGGCCGGAAATGAGCAGTTCTTC. Its translation is CAWSDDSGGAGNEQFF. The entire variable domain, with the rest obtained from reference TRBV30 and TRBJ2-1, is as follows: SQTIHQWPATLVQPVGSPLSLECTVEGTSNPNLYWYRQAAGRGLQLLFYSVGIGQISSEVPQNLSASRPQDRQFILSSKKLLLSDSGFYLCAWSDDSGGAGNEQFFGPGTRLTVL.

This chain connects TRBV2 to TRBJ1-1; 7 bases align to TRBD1. Germline CDR1 and CDR2: SNHLY and FYNNEI. V dropped 6 bases and J dropped 1; count of bases not matched to a gene: 2. This CDR3 region has 13 residues. The CDR3 protein is CASRGQPNTEAFF. In nucleotides, the CDR3 is TGTGCCAGCAGGGGACAGCCGAACACTGAAGCTTTCTTT.

As concerns this clonotype: Given a much more abundant clone one base away, this may be a read error. This chain uses TRBV27 with TRBJ2-1; 10 bases match TRBD2. The V gene end was trimmed by 11 bases and the J gene end by 7 bases; junction bases not matched to a gene: 14. This CDR3 contains 15 residues. CDR1 is MNHEY, CDR2 SMNVEV, per germline (reference sequence). The CDR3 sequence: CACGPSGGLRNEQFF. For the CDR3, the DNA is TGTGCCTGCGGACCTAGCGGGGGCCTGAGGAATGAGCAGTTCTTC.

This chain joins TRBV27 and TRBJ2-1; D is possibly TRBD1 (6 bases). Germline V gives CDR1 MNHEY, CDR2 SMNVEV (reference sequence). This CDR3 has 13 residues. V lost 7 bases to trimming and J lost 5 bases, with 12 bases between them. CDR3: CASTTGHDNEQFF. Written as DNA, the CDR3 is TGTGCCAGCACGACAGGCCACGACAATGAGCAGTTCTTC.

The gene calls are TRBV7-7 and TRBJ1-3, with a tentative D call TRBD1 (5 bases). V lost 6 bases and J lost 2, with 8 bases in between. The germline V gene encodes CDR1 SSHAT and CDR2 FNYEAQ (reference sequence). The CDR3 spans 13 residues. CDR3 protein: CASSVGAGNTIYF. The CDR3 DNA follows: TGTGCCAGCAGTGTGGGGGCTGGAAACACCATATATTTT. The full variable domain, completed using reference TRBV7-7 and TRBJ1-3, is GAGVSQSPRYKVTKRGQDVTLRCDPISSHATLYWYQQALGQGPEFLTYFNYEAQPDKSGLPSDRFSAERPEGSISTLTIQRTEQRDSAMYRCASSVGAGNTIYFGEGSWLTVV.